Following are 15 T cell receptor beta chains from one sample sequenced in a study of blood T cell repertoires in COVID-19. Clones were sequenced by immunoSEQ multiplex PCR, and TCRdb holds only the in-frame ones, with some missing. This table has 200,000 to 250,000 clones, around 84% appearing once. Sequencing input: peripheral blood. The receptors stem from an elderly woman with active or convalescent COVID-19.

The V call is TRBV19, the J call TRBJ2-1; 8 bases are shared with TRBD1. Trimming cost V 2 bases and J 7 bases; bases outside gene matches: 4. Germline values: CDR1 LNHDA, CDR2 SQIVND (reference sequence). The CDR3 spans 14 residues. The CDR3 bases are TGTGCCAGTAGTATACAGGGGGCAGGTAATGAGCAGTTCTTC. Protein product: CASSIQGAGNEQFF.

V usage is TRBV28 and J usage is TRBJ2-2; no firm D call. Germline V gene lookup returns CDR1 MDHEN and CDR2 SYDVKM. The CDR3 covers 15 residues. Trimming cost V 7 bases and J 0 bases, with 12 bases left between them. The DNA for the CDR3 is TGTGCCAGCACCAAGGAGATGGCGAACACCGGGGAGCTGTTTTTT. It encodes CASTKEMANTGELFF.

V usage is TRBV13 and J usage is TRBJ2-3; 7 bases align to TRBD1. V lost 4 bases to trimming and J lost 4 bases; unmatched junction nucleotides: 8. This CDR3 has 15 residues. Germline CDR1 reads PRHDT; CDR2 reads FYEKMQ (reference sequence). The CDR3 spells CASSSTGRAADTQYF. In DNA form, the CDR3 reads TGTGCCAGCAGCTCGACAGGGCGGGCTGCAGATACGCAGTATTTT.

The chain couples TRBV30 to TRBJ2-4, with a possible D match to TRBD1 (7 bases). The V end lost 2 bases, the J end lost 15 bases, and 14 bases lay between the germline ends. The CDR3 runs 11 residues. Germline V CDR1 and CDR2: GTSNPN, SVGIG (reference sequence). The CDR3 nucleotides are TGTGCCTGGAGTTCCGGAGGGGGCATGTACTTC. This codes for CAWSSGGGMYF. Complete variable domain (other parts from reference TRBV30 and TRBJ2-4): SQTIHQWPATLVQPVGSPLSLECTVEGTSNPNLYWYRQAAGRGLQLLFYSVGIGQISSEVPQNLSASRPQDRQFILSSKKLLLSDSGFYLCAWSSGGGMYFGAGTRLSVL.

The chain joins TRBV18 to TRBJ1-5, with D maybe TRBD1 (5 bases). Trimming removed 6 bases from V and 12 bases from J, with 12 bases in between. CDR1 KGHSH and CDR2 LQKENI come from the germline V gene. The CDR3 is 11 residues long. CDR3 in amino acids: CASSTGGDQHF. The CDR3 DNA is TGTGCCAGCTCCACGGGGGGGGACCAGCATTTT.

The rearrangement uses TRBV11-2 and TRBJ2-7; a weak D match, TRBD2 (5 bases). The CDR3 consists of 13 residues. CDR1 SGHAT and CDR2 FQNNGV come from the germline V gene. V dropped 5 bases and J dropped 2 bases, with 10 bases sitting between them. The CDR3 DNA is TGTGCCAGCAGCCGCCGGGGTACCTACGAGCAGTACTTC. Protein sequence: CASSRRGTYEQYF.

The V and J genes are TRBV27 and TRBJ1-1; D is unclear. Between the trimmed V and J ends, which lost 5 bases and 11 bases, there was a span of 18 bases. CDR3 size: 13 residues. Germline V CDR1 and CDR2: MNHEY, SMNVEV (reference sequence). The CDR3 region is CASSQIGKRGAFF. For the CDR3, the DNA is TGTGCCAGCAGTCAAATCGGAAAGCGAGGTGCTTTCTTT.

The rearrangement links TRBV7-8 to TRBJ1-1, with 10 bases lining up with TRBD1. Trimming cost V 5 bases and J 3 bases; bases outside gene matches: 3. Germline V gene data show CDR1 as SGHVS and CDR2 as FQNEAQ. This CDR3 has 14 amino acids. The CDR3 reads CASSGGTGDTEAFF. DNA of the CDR3: TGTGCCAGCAGCGGTGGGACAGGGGACACTGAAGCTTTCTTT.

This chain uses TRBV2 with TRBJ2-3; 7 bases map to TRBD2. CDR1 and CDR2 from the germline V gene are SNHLY and FYNNEI. Losses at the gene ends were 3 bases for V and 3 bases for J; bases not matched to a gene: 9. The CDR3 consists of 16 residues. CDR3 nucleotide sequence: TGTGCCAGCAGTGATCTTAGCGGGCTACGTACAGATACGCAGTATTTT. This sequence encodes CASSDLSGLRTDTQYF. Variable domain in full (rest from reference TRBV2 and TRBJ2-3): EPEVTQTPSHQVTQMGQEVILRCVPISNHLYFYWYRQILGQKVEFLVSFYNNEISEKSEIFDDQFSVERPDGSNFTLKIRSTKLEDSAMYFCASSDLSGLRTDTQYFGPGTRLTVL.

The rearrangement uses TRBV7-9 and TRBJ1-3; 8 nucleotides line up with TRBD1. This CDR3 has 13 amino acids. Germline V gives CDR1 SEHNR, CDR2 FQNEAQ (reference sequence). Trimming took 9 bases from V and 10 from J; bases not matched to a gene: 11. The CDR3 here is CARDRVLGGTIYF. DNA for the CDR3: TGTGCCAGGGACAGGGTCCTTGGAGGGACCATATATTTT.

The V gene is TRBV28, the J gene TRBJ2-5; possible D gene TRBD2, 6 bases. The germline V gene has CDR1 MDHEN and CDR2 SYDVKM. The CDR3 sequence is 11 residues long. The germline V and J ends were trimmed by 10 bases and 5 bases, with 11 bases remaining between them. This CDR3 is CATMSGETQYF. The CDR3 DNA reads TGTGCCACCATGAGCGGGGAGACCCAGTACTTC.

This clone showed up just once. CDR3 DNA sequence: TGTGCCAGCAGTTATAAGACTAGCGGCACCGGCGAGCAGTACTTC. This translates into CASSYKTSGTGEQYF. J is TRBJ2-7 and V is TRBV6-6; 9 bases align to TRBD2. Germline V gene lookup returns CDR1 MNHNY and CDR2 SVGAGI (reference sequence). Germline trimming cut 3 bases from V and 6 bases from J; bases unmatched to any gene: 9. This CDR3 has 15 residues.

This clone was detected only once. The rearrangement links TRBV4-3 to TRBJ1-1; D is perhaps TRBD1 (5 bases). Germline-derived CDR1 and CDR2 are LGHNA and YSLEER. CDR3 length: 13 residues. Trimming stripped 8 bases from V and 0 bases from J, with 10 bases between. The CDR3 region is CASGGGMNTEAFF. In nucleotides, the CDR3 is TGCGCCAGCGGTGGGGGGATGAACACTGAAGCTTTCTTT.

The chain employs TRBV4-2 and TRBJ1-1, with D perhaps TRBD1 (5 bases). The CDR3 is made up of 16 amino acids. The V and J ends lost 4 bases and 5 bases respectively, with 20 bases between them. CDR1 and CDR2 from the germline V gene are LGHNA and YNFKEQ. This chain's CDR3 is CASSPQGWGDGTEAFF. CDR3 bases: TGTGCCAGCAGCCCCCAAGGTTGGGGGGATGGAACTGAAGCTTTCTTT.

The CDR3: CASSHMGDSLQETQYF. The CDR3 nucleotides are TGTGCCAGCAGCCATATGGGGGACAGCTTGCAAGAGACCCAGTACTTC. V is TRBV7-9 and J is TRBJ2-5, with 7 bases matching TRBD1. V trimming: 5 bases; J trimming: 2 bases; junction bases outside the gene matches: 11. Germline values: CDR1 SEHNR, CDR2 FQNEAQ (reference sequence). This CDR3 spans 16 amino acids.